This record concerns one T cell receptor (beta chain) sequence. This clone's antigen is unknown. The record has no base qualities; no much larger clone is one base away. The data stem from a study of blood T cell repertoires in COVID-19 (TCRdb year 2020). General notes on the study: The collaborator samples originated in the United States, Italy and Spain and spanned the acute and convalescent phases of COVID-19. The prospective study material was composed of cDNA or gDNA derived from T cells, B-cell-depleted T cells, or PBMCs. The dataset comprised deeply sampled blood TCRbeta repertoires from subjects exposed to, actively infected with, or recovered from COVID-19. A freely available public database, intended as a resource for researchers studying the immune response to SARS-CoV-2, is where the repertoires were released. The samples were drawn from two sources: the first 160 participants of the ongoing ImmuneRACE study, and 1,000 to 1,500 subjects contributed by 6 global collaborators. A de-identified subject ID, COVID-19 status, age in years and sex were almost always included in the sample metadata. Where available, HLA class I and class II types were taken from metadata supplied by the sample provider and were not determined by assay-based typing. Study-wide conclusions, independent of this receptor: How much clinical and demographic metadata was included differed by source and by participant, and the metadata was provided uncurated.

TCRbeta CDR3 regions were amplified from genomic DNA by means of the immunoSEQ Assay, a bias-controlled multiplex PCR. Regarding the original processing steps: The number of nucleated cells in each sample was estimated from the amplification of reference gene primers within the assay. Sequence reads were collapsed and filtered to measure the absolute abundance of every unique TCRbeta CDR3 rearrangement. For each sample, productive Simpson clonality was calculated by taking the square root of Simpson's diversity index across productive rearrangements. TCRdb stores this immuneACCESS table with in-frame sequences only. Part of the clones is absent; in the studies checked, under half of the shortfall reflects unresolved V genes, and no reason is known for the rest. That table gives V, J and clone size, and the DNA gave D and trimming. For this sample there are 150,000 to 200,000 clones; around 74% appear just once. The ten largest clones take up around 2.7% of the sample.

V is cut by 4 bases and J by 7 bases, and the space between the germline ends is 15 bases. The cysteine opens and the phenylalanine closes a CDR3 of 14 amino acids. Here the CDR3 DNA is all that survives: 42 bases in frame from base 1. Per the germline V gene, SGHRS is the CDR1 and YFSETQ is the CDR2. The collaborating institutions used their own protocols to collect whole blood in K2EDTA tubes. Collaborator samples were shipped for TCRbeta analysis as frozen whole blood, isolated PBMCs, or DNA extracted from either sample type. The sequence derives from a man between 65 and 85 years old with acute or convalescent COVID-19. Sequencing was carried out using peripheral blood. Rearrangement joined TRBV5-1 to TRBJ2-1; a tentative D call is TRBD1 (6 bases match). The CDR3 protein is CASSAGTQGNEQFF. The DNA is as follows: TGCGCCAGCAGCGCCGGGACCCAGGGGAATGAGCAGTTCTTC.